This T cell receptor (beta chain) is from a study of blood T cell repertoires in COVID-19. Study-level background: Samples taken during acute and convalescent COVID-19 were collected in the United States, Italy and Spain.

Authors' methods: Reference gene primers were amplified, and this amplification served to estimate nucleated cell counts. Assay used: immunoSEQ multiplex PCR; TCRdb lists only in-frame clones, some missing. The DNA gave D and trimming, while V, J and clone size come from that table. The repertoire holds around 70,000 clones, roughly 87% seen once, with roughly 28% in the top ten. The V segment lost 10 bases and the J segment 4 bases; nucleotides outside the gene matches: 12. Germline-derived CDR1 and CDR2 are SEHNR and FQNEAQ (reference sequence). The CDR3 spans 14 residues. The chain links TRBV7-9 to TRBJ1-2; the match to TRBD1 covers 7 bases. Input material: peripheral blood. This TCR was sampled from a woman of 80 years or more with active or convalescent COVID-19. The CDR3 region is CATPRPGQFYGYTF. The CDR3 DNA is TGTGCCACCCCACGACCGGGACAGTTCTATGGCTACACCTTC.